This TCR beta chain was identified during a study of blood T cells in healthy people across ages (dated by TCRdb to the mid-2010s). About the study as a whole: Template switching captured roughly one uniquely barcoded TCR beta cDNA molecule per two T cells in model experiments. The study measured age-related changes in TCR beta repertoire diversity using deep sequencing normalized with unique cDNA molecular identifiers. Four age groups were formed from the donors: young (average about 16 years), middle-aged (just under 40), aged (over 55) and long-lived (more than 75). To avoid experimental bias, donors of different ages were spread randomly across the sequencing lanes. Using the same blood draw, the study looked at two additional independent replicas of 1 million unique cDNA reads for two donors, one aged 18 to 30 and the other aged 80 or older.

The donors were about 40 Caucasian individuals from Russia, aged roughly 6 to 100 years, who were systemically healthy. Each donor gave about 9.7 milliliters of peripheral blood, drawn into EDTA-treated Vacutainer tubes. Ficoll-Paque density-gradient centrifugation was used to isolate PBMCs, with at least 6.5 million per sample. Total RNA was extracted from PBMCs with Trizol reagent, with at least 5.5 micrograms obtained per sample. For every donor, flow cytometry on a PBMC aliquot measured the percentage of naive CD45RAhigh/CD27high T cells. Overall study results and their limits: Compared with the aged group, more naive CD4+ T cells, fewer expanded clones and increased TCR diversity were shown by the long-lived group, suggesting age selection. Because profiling used bulk unsorted PBMCs, naive and antigen-experienced compartments could not be compared conclusively. Observed TCR beta diversity per million T cells fell roughly linearly with age, and a significant reduction was already apparent by age roughly 40. Total diversity estimates from one million sequenced T cells were considered lower bounds and underestimates. Because the CMV infection status of the donors was unknown, age-related changes in expanded clonotypes may potentially have been confounded. A strong correlation was found between observed TCR beta diversity and the percentage of naive T cells measured by flow cytometry.

Concerning this clonotype itself: It has no known antigen specificity. There are no base qualities to consult, and no much larger clone falls within one base.

Receptor libraries were prepared by 5' RACE. Sequencing was performed on an Illumina HiSeq 2500. The second PCR ran for about 7 to 11 cycles and used a J-beta primer mix along with a sample-barcoded 5' primer. A unique molecular identifier was introduced onto each TCR beta cDNA molecule by a template-switch 5' adaptor carrying 12 random nucleotides. Each sample yielded at least 2.5 million CDR3-containing paired-end reads. All of the RNA was converted into first-strand cDNA using the Mint cDNA synthesis kit, with a TRBC-specific oligonucleotide serving as the primer. All cDNA was treated with uracil-DNA glycosylase and then went through a first 18-cycle PCR with the universal primers M1SS and BC2_uni_R. Under the source paper's analysis protocol: For normalization, 1 million high-quality reads, each with a distinct molecular identifier, were randomly selected from each sample. Reads with shared molecular identifiers were discarded instead of being binned into consensus sequences. CDR3 identification, clonotype clustering and error correction used MiTCR with a Q25 quality threshold and the strictest error-elimination algorithm. A nonparametric unseen species model with Euler transformation was used to estimate lower-bound total TCR beta diversity. TCRdb reanalyzed the raw reads on its own, using fastp at Q25 for trimming and MiXCR for clone calling, and kept in-frame beta chains. Merged by CDR3 protein, the rows form single entries marked with the most common genes and DNA. TCRdb, not the authors, supplied the V and J calls. The sample table records around 1.5 million distinct CDR3 sequences; around 55% of these occur just once. The ten largest clones represent over 5.5% of the sample.

The CDR3 runs 14 residues from the cysteine to the phenylalanine. Only the CDR3 region is kept as DNA, spanning 42 bases read in frame from base 1. From the germline V gene, CDR1 is SGHTA and CDR2 is FQGNSA. V sheds 5 bases and J sheds 11 bases, leaving 18 bases between their ends. In this chain, TRBV7-2 is recombined with TRBJ1-4; tentative D gene TRBD1, with 5 bases matching. Sequencing was carried out using blood. This receptor was identified in a man younger than 35 in good health. Here is the DNA: TGTGCCAGCAGCGACGGGACGCCCGGGGGGAAACTGTTTTTT. It translates as CASSDGTPGGKLFF.